Described below is a single T cell receptor beta chain sequence and its context. The antigen remains unidentified. This sample is part of a study of cytomegalovirus exposure and HLA in healthy donors. PCR involved 60 Vbeta and 13 Jbeta primers. The method was immunoSEQ multiplex PCR; TCRdb's version includes in-frame clones alone and lacks a portion of them. The sample has approximately 240,000 clones, roughly 79% seen once. V lost 2 bases, J lost 3 bases, and 13 bases lay in between. This CDR3 contains 16 residues. From germline, CDR1 is SGHVS and CDR2 FQNEAQ. Study-wide findings and caveats: Follow-up analysis seemed to connect common viral pathogens with several of the most significant clusters identified. Later on, analysis showed that most CMV-associated TCR beta chains appeared to be HLA-restricted. As a later analysis showed, a missense DCLRE1C variant was linked to trimming of TCR beta V- and J-genes. Beyond CMV serostatus, there was no information to go on about immune exposure.

This sequence was found in a woman in her thirties or forties in good health and CMV-seronegative. The sequencing input was PBMCs. V and J are TRBV7-8 and TRBJ2-2; D possibly corresponds to TRBD2 (6 bases). The chain's CDR3 is CASSLSAGGYTGELFF. As DNA, the CDR3 is TGTGCCAGCAGCTTATCGGCCGGAGGGTACACCGGGGAGCTGTTTTTT.